This is a list of T cell receptor beta chains from one sample in a study of cytomegalovirus exposure and HLA in healthy donors. Clones were read by immunoSEQ multiplex PCR, and TCRdb kept only the in-frame ones, dropping some. The sample shows around 150,000 clones, roughly 83% of them seen only once. The specimen sequenced was PBMCs. The receptors here all came from a man younger than 45 in good health and CMV-seropositive. The CDR3 runs from the conserved cysteine through the conserved F or W. Clone sizes are given selectively: once, few, many, or a class where the clone is expanded.

J	V	size	CDR3
TRBJ1-2	TRBV7-6	once	CASSSAAGGYGYTF
TRBJ2-7	TRBV27	.	CASSLSTPLAEGYEQYF
TRBJ2-4	TRBV6-4	.	CASRQQSTAKNIQYF
TRBJ1-6	TRBV4-3	.	CASRPRGSNSPLHF
TRBJ2-7	TRBV7-2	.	CASSGSGSGEQYF
TRBJ2-7	TRBV9	.	CASSGGGMEQYF
TRBJ1-1	TRBV5-4	.	CASSFSGDRGQQAFF
TRBJ1-5	TRBV9	.	CASSMTGSLNQPQHF
TRBJ1-1	TRBV28	.	CASSAPGGYTEAFF
TRBJ1-5	TRBV19	.	CASSEGDQPQHF
TRBJ1-2	TRBV7-9	.	CASSVGTGVYYGYTF
TRBJ2-1	TRBV6-6	.	CASSLQGPDTNEQFF
TRBJ1-2	TRBV6-5	.	CASSYRPRPHGYTF
TRBJ1-3	TRBV11-2	.	CASSLLLGNTIYF
TRBJ1-4	TRBV7-8	.	CASSKRTGGNEKLFF
TRBJ1-5	TRBV28	once	CASSSGQHDQPQHF